A selection of T cell receptor beta chains follows, all from one sample in a study of T-cell reconstitution after alpha-beta-depleted transplantation in children. In TCRdb, the PCR reads were re-called with MiXCR into one record per CDR3 protein. The data contain fewer than 750,000 distinct CDR3 sequences, over 20% of them singletons. Here the sequenced sample was PBMCs, taken before TCRalphabeta/CD19-depleted stem cell transplant. Every receptor here comes from a boy under three years old with Wiskott-Aldrich syndrome, due to receive a stem cell transplant. Each CDR3 is given without its conserved first and last residue.

v_call: TRBV5-1
j_call: TRBJ1-5
cdr3_aa: ASSLAGYSNQPQH

v_call: TRBV28
j_call: TRBJ1-1
cdr3_aa: ASTGGAAEAF

v_call: TRBV13
j_call: TRBJ2-3
cdr3_aa: ASSLGGGSRTDTQY

v_call: TRBV5-1
j_call: TRBJ1-1
cdr3_aa: ASSLDGTGGAF

v_call: TRBV5-1
j_call: TRBJ2-3
cdr3_aa: ASSFGTGISTDTQY

v_call: TRBV10-3
j_call: TRBJ2-1
cdr3_aa: AISGDESFYEQF

v_call: TRBV5-6
j_call: TRBJ2-7
cdr3_aa: ASSLSRGLIHYEQY

v_call: TRBV7-8
j_call: TRBJ2-1
cdr3_aa: ASSLESGLFDEQF

v_call: TRBV7-8
j_call: TRBJ2-2
cdr3_aa: ASSSNPGELF

v_call: TRBV5-1
j_call: TRBJ1-5
cdr3_aa: ASSWGPSGQGSQPQH

v_call: TRBV5-1
j_call: TRBJ2-5
cdr3_aa: ASSLALSSRPSTQY

v_call: TRBV18
j_call: TRBJ1-6
cdr3_aa: ASSLQDRGYHNSPLH

v_call: TRBV5-1
j_call: TRBJ2-7
cdr3_aa: ASSQGRERSYEQY

v_call: TRBV19
j_call: TRBJ2-3
cdr3_aa: ASKDSSTDTQY

v_call: TRBV12-3/TRBV12-4
j_call: TRBJ2-2
cdr3_aa: ASRSGRNTGELF

v_call: TRBV3-1
j_call: TRBJ2-2
cdr3_aa: ASSSPGPGELF

v_call: TRBV5-5
j_call: TRBJ2-3
cdr3_aa: ASSLAWTDTQY

v_call: TRBV7-9
j_call: TRBJ2-1
cdr3_aa: ASKELSSYNEQF

v_call: TRBV20-1
j_call: TRBJ1-3
cdr3_aa: SASGPYSGNTIY

v_call: TRBV12-3/TRBV12-4
j_call: TRBJ1-4
cdr3_aa: ASSSVGGRGSEKLF

v_call: TRBV15
j_call: TRBJ2-1
cdr3_aa: ATSRDGIGQF

v_call: TRBV9
j_call: TRBJ2-7
cdr3_aa: ASSVDGRLPPYEQY

v_call: TRBV7-9
j_call: TRBJ2-7
cdr3_aa: ASSLAWASTYEQY

v_call: TRBV29-1
j_call: TRBJ2-7
cdr3_aa: SVDPGQGAEEQY

v_call: TRBV10-3
j_call: TRBJ2-3
cdr3_aa: AISVLASGITDTQY

v_call: TRBV5-6
j_call: TRBJ2-5
cdr3_aa: ASSFPGGVRETQY

v_call: TRBV12-3/TRBV12-4
j_call: TRBJ2-5
cdr3_aa: ASSPHDGGKGRETQY

v_call: TRBV15
j_call: TRBJ1-2
cdr3_aa: ATSRAWGPGGYT

v_call: TRBV20-1
j_call: TRBJ1-1
cdr3_aa: SNEDRMNTEAF

v_call: TRBV7-6
j_call: TRBJ2-1
cdr3_aa: ASSLGYEMSQF